A single T cell receptor beta chain is shown here with its context. The data originate from a study of chemoradiotherapy in HPV16-positive cancers. About the research overall: Functional T-cell assays on a couple of HPV16-positive patients' cells defined candidate HPV-specific clones and common TCR motifs.

Here immunoSEQ multiplex PCR was the method, and the copy in TCRdb shows in-frame clones only, minus some. The table has over 10,000 clones, 70% to 85% seen once. Germline CDR1 LNHDA, CDR2 SQIVND (reference sequence). This CDR3 spans 11 amino acids. Trimming stripped 9 bases from V and 3 bases from J, with 8 bases between. Over chemoradiotherapy, repertoires were sampled more than once. Sampling was conducted from a patient who underwent chemoradiotherapy. The V gene is TRBV19, the J gene TRBJ1-2, with D possibly being TRBD1 (6 bases). This clonotype was sampled from a human donor with HPV-associated anogenital cancer. In DNA, the CDR3 is TGTGCCAGCGGACAGTACTATGGCTACACCTTC. Translating it yields CASGQYYGYTF.